This T cell receptor (beta chain) was found in a study of cytomegalovirus exposure and HLA in healthy donors. Details on this clone: Its matching antigen is unknown.

The length of the CDR3 is 13 residues. The V end was cut by 0 bases, the J end by 8 bases, with 11 bases between. Per the germline V gene, CDR1 is SGHRS and CDR2 is YFSETQ. PCR amplification relied on 60 Vbeta primers (plus 13 Jbeta primers). The table came from immunoSEQ multiplex PCR; TCRdb's copy has only in-frame clones and leaves some out. The sample carries under 300,000 clones, about 80% recorded once. Study outcomes and limitations: HLA-A and HLA-B allele assignments for most subjects were reportedly predicted accurately using TCR beta sequences. Only CMV serostatus was available as immune exposure information. Over 15,000 TCR beta sequences were associated with HLA alleles at 0.05 false discovery rate in a later analysis. Published work reported that the classifier diagnosed cytomegalovirus status with high specificity and sensitivity.

The chain couples TRBV5-1 to TRBJ1-1; D may be TRBD1 (5 bases). Material for sequencing was PBMCs. This receptor was taken from a woman in her sixties or seventies in good health and CMV-seropositive. In DNA, the CDR3 is TGCGCCAGCAGCTTGGATACAGGCCGGGAAGCTTTCTTT. Translated, it gives CASSLDTGREAFF.